This T cell receptor (beta chain) was sequenced during a study of cytomegalovirus exposure and HLA in healthy donors (dated by TCRdb to 2015 to 2018). Regarding the research as a whole: An earlier analysis of roughly 500 of the donors reported 276 Gb of sequence data and about 100 million unique TCR beta sequences from approximately 180 million T cells. A separate validation cohort of approximately 130 different subjects was used in addition to the roughly 670-subject first cohort. Because of strong linkage in the cohort, roughly five DR-DQ haplotypes were treated as single units for association and clustering. The T cell repertoires of 666 subjects were profiled by immunosequencing and related to cytomegalovirus serostatus. Typing coverage varied by locus: about 629-630 donors for A, B, C, DRB1 and DQB1; around 560 for DQA1; about 570 for DPA1; fewer than 480 for DPB1. In a later genetic analysis, genome-wide SNP genotypes for about three fifths of the roughly 670 donors were used, and that subset was treated as a discovery cohort. Every discovery cohort repertoire had been produced on one sequencing platform. To predict cytomegalovirus infection status, the study brought together high-throughput TCR immunosequencing, statistical association of individual TCRs with disease status, and machine learning. The genetic ancestry cluster associated with self-reported Caucasian donors included around four fifths of the 398 genotyped donors. In the later analysis, no new phenotypic data were used to find candidate immune exposures; instead, reliance was placed on TCR beta sequences and their occurrence across donors. A later analysis re-analyzed previously published TCR beta repertoires from about 730 donors and added high-resolution HLA genotyping to study TCR occurrence patterns. Approximately 300 gigabases of sequencing data and 91 million or so unique TCR sequences made up an early release that covered 640 HLA-typed donors. The study was designed to test whether signatures of past pathogen exposure could be identified by cataloging public T cell receptors. Both class I and class II loci were covered by HLA typing, at four-digit resolution. Alongside the repertoire data, information on donor age, sex, ethnicity and CMV serostatus was compiled. An earlier analysis of around 580 of the donors used high-throughput TCR beta sequencing to judge whether each TCR beta V gene segment behaved as functional or pseudogenic. Among 300 to 500 genotyped donors of the cohort, an average of around 250,000 unique TCR beta nucleotide sequences was sequenced per donor, of which 15% to 20% were non-productive. General findings and caveats noted by the study authors: Because HLA typing was unavailable for some donors at each locus, only the typed subset was used in association tests. In the study, about 150 TCR beta chains were listed as associated with cytomegalovirus. Most TCR sequences were observed very rarely across donors, whereas some public TCRs were present in many individuals. The classifier was reported to diagnose cytomegalovirus status with high specificity and sensitivity in both the original cohort and the validation cohort. Broadly in line with IMGT annotations, most TCR beta V segments showed up in productive rearrangements about 90% or about 30% of the time in an earlier analysis of around 600 of the donors. In a later analysis, TCR association rates were found to vary across HLA loci, with the most associated TCRs seen for DRB1 alleles and the fewest for HLA-C alleles. The sequencing pipeline was judged likely to have produced a cluster of highly shared sequence variants as a technical artifact. According to a later analysis, most CMV-associated TCR beta chains appeared to be HLA-restricted, and the HLA associations seemed to be driven largely by CMV exposure. Specific HLA alleles were associated with some 15,000 TCR beta sequences at a false discovery rate of 0.05 in a later analysis. Sequencing depth was assumed to be roughly uniform across donors in the presence/absence analyses, though that assumption may not hold. A later genetic analysis reported fewer N-insertions in productive TCRs among donors in an Asian-associated ancestry cluster than the roughly 700-donor mean. Correlated functional status among segregating V segments might reflect linkage disequilibrium, but an unknown experimental factor could not be ruled out. Several of the top co-occurrence clusters appeared to be linked to parvovirus B19, influenza, CMV and Epstein-Barr virus, according to a later analysis. The authors suggested that the approach could potentially be generalized to other disease states and immunological phenotypes. This cohort had only TCR beta chains sequenced, and the lack of alpha or paired-chain data limited which features could be detected. V-gene and J-gene trimming of TCR beta chains was associated with a missense DCLRE1C variant in a later genetic analysis, and the association was replicated in an independent cohort. A further reported finding was that TCR beta sequences accurately predicted the HLA-A and HLA-B alleles for most subjects in the first cohort. The earlier analysis of nearly 600 of the donors excluded fewer than 20 rarely observed V segments, including chromosome 9 orphons, because counts were too low. When HLA alleles, especially DR and DQ, strongly co-occurred, TCR associations were difficult to assign to individual alleles. In a later analysis, HLA-associated TCR beta chains showed more clonal expansion and lower generation probabilities than non-associated chains that were equally common. Because the 87-base-pair reads could not distinguish some IMGT-functional V segments, including TRBV6-2 and TRBV6-3, those segments were excluded. Immune exposure information for the cohort was limited to CMV serostatus. A few of the identified cytomegalovirus-associated TCR beta chains were confirmed in vitro to be specific for cytomegalovirus antigens.

The cohort comprised 710 or so healthy bone marrow donors. At the time of sampling, all cohort members were nominally healthy, though unrecorded immune exposures were likely present. The donor was CMV seronegative and belonged to the group of 352 seronegative cohort members. Each donor provided a peripheral blood sample, and peripheral blood mononuclear cells were used for TCR beta sequencing. The Qiagen DNeasy Blood Extraction Kit was used to extract genomic DNA from the blood cell samples. Libraries came from the immunoSEQ multiplex PCR assay. A mixture of 60 forward primers for TCR Vbeta segments and 13 reverse primers for TCR Jbeta segments was used in the multiplex PCR. The CDR3 region of rearranged TCR beta genes was amplified from genomic DNA by a multiplex PCR assay. Amplified TCR beta libraries were sequenced as 87-base-pair reads on the Illumina HiSeq System. The authors processed their data as follows. A later analysis counted some 74 million unique TCR beta chains across the 550 to 800 repertoires, and around 9.9 million of these chains were shared by at least two donors. Raw reads were error-corrected and collapsed into unique sequences with a nearest-neighbor algorithm that merged closely related sequences to remove PCR and sequencing errors. To assign V, D and J gene segments, CDR3 sequences were aligned to IMGT reference sequences. Each retained sequence needed at least a six-nucleotide match to both a V gene segment and a J gene segment. A rearrangement counted as productive if the CDR3 had no stop codons and remained in frame with V and J, and every other rearrangement counted as non-productive. Following IMGT convention, CDR3 was defined as the stretch from the second conserved V-encoded cysteine to the conserved J-encoded phenylalanine. Sequences without an unambiguous match to a single V gene segment were excluded from the earlier analysis of a few hundred of the donors. An earlier analysis of several hundred of the donors called V segments functional above 56.7% productive rearrangements and segregating when the between-donor standard deviation exceeded 5%. To diagnose cytomegalovirus status from the catalog of TCR beta chain sequences, a statistical classification framework was built. V and J gene assignment, in a later analysis, came from comparing TCR nucleotide sequences with IMGT/GENE-DB human TR gene sequences. The TCRdist pipeline was used in a later analysis to assign CDR3 sequences and most-parsimonious VDJ recombination scenarios. In a later analysis, each TCR beta chain was defined by its CDR3 amino acid sequence together with its V-gene family, and reads without a unique V-gene family were excluded. As a way to deal with suspected cross-contamination and a sequencing artifact, a later analysis dropped 450 to 600 nucleotide sequences that were highly shared and had low generation probability. For each public chain, a later analysis derived a clonal expansion index from normalized ranks of inferred template counts within each repertoire. Generation probabilities in a later analysis came from a VDJ recombination model fitted to out-of-frame rearrangements, and those results were checked against IGoR. In a later analysis, hypergeometric tests were used to score TCR-TCR, TCR-HLA and TCR-CMV co-occurrence, with a repertoire-size bias correction applied to TCR pairs. To estimate false discovery rates, a later analysis permuted the HLA or CMV assignments 20 times. In a later analysis, co-occurring TCRs were grouped with DBSCAN, and TCRdist sequence similarity was added when clustering was performed within HLA-allele-positive subsets. Repertoires with fewer than 30,000 or more than 120,000 public chains, plus five repertoires with anomalous nucleotide sharing, were excluded from co-occurrence clustering. What TCRdb holds here is the immuneACCESS table cut down to in-frame rearrangements. Part of the clones is not present; checked against another copy, under half of the missing clones reflect an unresolved V gene, and the others are unexplained. That table furnishes V, J and clone size, whereas the DNA furnished D and trimming. Within this sample are roughly 150,000 clones, with approximately 81% of them counted one time only. Roughly 2.3% of the sample belongs to the ten largest clones.

A remark on this clone: No cognate antigen has been identified for it. The input lacks base qualities; no much larger clone sits a single base away.

The CDR1 and CDR2 encoded by the germline V gene are SGHAT and FQNNGV. The CDR3 runs 18 amino acids, cysteine and phenylalanine included. Only the CDR3 DNA is retained, 54 bases long and in frame from the first base. The germline V and J ends show losses of 3 bases and 10 bases respectively, and no gene match explains 22 bases of the junction. Sequencing input: PBMCs. The origin of this receptor is a woman aged 18 to 35 in good health and CMV-seronegative. The chain is assembled from TRBV11-2 and TRBJ1-1; 8 junctional bases match TRBD1. The nucleotide sequence is given as TGTGCCAGCAGCTTTCGACGGGGGGTCAGGGGGCTTCTGGCGGGAGCTTTCTTT. This encodes CASSFRRGVRGLLAGAFF.